These T cell receptor beta chains were read from a single sample in a study of cytomegalovirus exposure and HLA in healthy donors. TCRdb's table, derived via immunoSEQ multiplex PCR, lists solely in-frame clones and lacks some. Among 150,000 to 200,000 clones, roughly 79% were seen once, and the ten largest hold approximately 1%. Sample: PBMCs. These receptor sequences come from a middle-aged woman in good health and CMV-seronegative. Both conserved end residues are trimmed from each CDR3. Fields, in order: J gene, V gene, CDR3 protein.

TRBJ2-3,TRBV19,AAGVLDTQY
TRBJ2-2,TRBV6-1,ASYFYTGSGELF
TRBJ2-7,TRBV5-1,ASSLGGLSSYEQY
TRBJ1-1,TRBV7-6,ASSLSENTEAF
TRBJ2-7,TRBV5-1,ASSSRGVNPYEQY
TRBJ1-3,TRBV7-7,ASSPGLGNTIY
TRBJ2-5,TRBV28,ASSLTGGLILAQY
TRBJ1-2,TRBV11-2,ASSPGPVGYT
TRBJ2-5,TRBV13,ASSKDYKETQY
TRBJ1-4,TRBV5-1,ASSKLGQTYEKLF
TRBJ2-1,TRBV6-5,ASSRTGLEQF
TRBJ2-5,TRBV27,ASSSSSGRWETQY
TRBJ2-1,TRBV5-1,ASSLVASGSEVEQF
TRBJ2-5,TRBV10-3,AITNRSQETQY
TRBJ2-2,TRBV7-3,ASSLMGGNTGELF
TRBJ2-3,TRBV27,ASSYRTGGADTQY
TRBJ2-5,TRBV5-1,ASSLVGDPRGQETQY
TRBJ2-7,TRBV5-1,ASSLGAGTVYEQY
TRBJ1-2,TRBV30,AWSLRGGYGYT
TRBJ1-1,TRBV28,ASSLVWTYVDTEAF
TRBJ2-1,TRBV2,ASSEREDSYNEQF
TRBJ1-2,TRBV28,ASSLSLGTPGYT
TRBJ2-7,TRBV27,ASSLVATSGIIPYEQY
TRBJ1-5,TRBV6-1,AEGEGAQPQH
TRBJ1-2,TRBV13,ASSHRSAGPIYGYT
TRBJ1-2,TRBV6-5,ASSYSPGGLYGYT
TRBJ2-3,TRBV11-2,ASSSGTASGDTQY
TRBJ1-4,TRBV2,ASSDSREEKLF
TRBJ2-7,TRBV6-1,ASSEVGRGSYEQY
TRBJ2-3,TRBV30,AWSVRGKRADTQY
TRBJ1-1,TRBV9,ASSGQSNTEAF
TRBJ2-7,TRBV25-1,ASSDAGAGKNEQY
TRBJ1-1,TRBV7-9,ASSLALDSQAF
TRBJ2-1,TRBV2,ASSEDSSGHNEQF
TRBJ2-5,TRBV19,ASSISGARETQY
TRBJ2-7,TRBV2,ASRQASGRSEQY
TRBJ2-7,TRBV7-2,ASSFRLAGESQY
TRBJ2-1,TRBV10-3,AISEAASEVEQF
TRBJ2-3,TRBV29-1,SVQSLPGGATDTQY